This TCR beta chain was identified during a study of lymphopenia after photon versus proton radiotherapy. Study findings and constraints: In patients who died, overall survival fell as post-nadir TCR diversity dropped more. Better survival with proton therapy was suggested as possible, not demonstrated. Oligoclonal CD8+ Temra expansion after nadir drove photon patients' diversity drop.

As to this clone: Its specificity is unknown.

Clones were read by immunoSEQ multiplex PCR, and TCRdb kept only the in-frame ones, dropping some. Of 10,000 to 15,000 clones in the sample, 88% were seen once. Trimming left V 2 bases short and J 0 bases short, with 2 bases between. Germline CDR1 SQVTM, CDR2 ANQGSEA. CDR3 length equals 11 residues. The material was peripheral blood, obtained from a patient treated with photon-based radiotherapy. V is TRBV29-1 and J is TRBJ2-7, with D unresolved. This receptor was taken from a man aged 55 to 70 with pancreatic cancer. The CDR3 here is CSVELSYEQYF. CDR3 DNA sequence: TGCAGCGTTGAACTCTCCTACGAGCAGTACTTC.